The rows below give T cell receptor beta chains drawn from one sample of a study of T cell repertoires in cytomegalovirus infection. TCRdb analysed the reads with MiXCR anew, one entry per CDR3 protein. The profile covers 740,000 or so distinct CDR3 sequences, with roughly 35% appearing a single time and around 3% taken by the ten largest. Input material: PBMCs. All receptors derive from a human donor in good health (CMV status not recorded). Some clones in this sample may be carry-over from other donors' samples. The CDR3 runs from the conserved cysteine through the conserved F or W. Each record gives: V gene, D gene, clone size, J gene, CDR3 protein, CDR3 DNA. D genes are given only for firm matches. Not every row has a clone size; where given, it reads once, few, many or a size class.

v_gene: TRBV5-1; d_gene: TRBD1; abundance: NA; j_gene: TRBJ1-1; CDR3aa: CASDRGGGTEAFF; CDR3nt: TGCGCCAGTGACAGGGGAGGAGGCACTGAAGCTTTCTTT
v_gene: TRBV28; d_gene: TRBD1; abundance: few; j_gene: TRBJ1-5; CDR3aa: CASSYFRGGNQPQHF; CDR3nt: TGTGCCAGCAGTTATTTCAGGGGGGGGAATCAGCCCCAGCATTTT
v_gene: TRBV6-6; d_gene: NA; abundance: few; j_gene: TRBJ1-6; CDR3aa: CASSYTKLGMSSYNSPLHF; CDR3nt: TGTGCCAGCAGTTACACCAAATTGGGGATGAGCTCCTATAATTCACCCCTCCACTTT
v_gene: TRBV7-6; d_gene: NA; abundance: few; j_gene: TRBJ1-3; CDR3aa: CASSLARAGRAGNTIYF; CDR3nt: TGTGCCAGCAGCTTAGCGAGGGCAGGGCGGGCTGGAAACACCATATATTTT
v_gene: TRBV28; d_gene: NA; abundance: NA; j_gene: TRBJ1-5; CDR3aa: CASSTADNSNQPQHF; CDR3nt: TGTGCCAGCAGTACGGCAGATAATAGCAATCAGCCCCAGCATTTT
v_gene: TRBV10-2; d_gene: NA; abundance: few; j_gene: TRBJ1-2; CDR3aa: CASSESGPGGYGYTF; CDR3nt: TGCGCCAGCAGTGAGTCGGGCCCCGGTGGCTATGGCTACACCTTC
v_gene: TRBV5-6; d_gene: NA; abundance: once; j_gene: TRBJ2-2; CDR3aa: CASSSDRIAGELFF; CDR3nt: TGTGCCAGCAGCTCCGACAGGATCGCCGGGGAGCTGTTTTTT
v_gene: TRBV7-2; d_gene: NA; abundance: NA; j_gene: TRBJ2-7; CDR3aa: CASMIVDPGTYEQYF; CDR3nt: TGTGCCAGCATGATCGTAGATCCGGGGACCTACGAGCAGTACTTC
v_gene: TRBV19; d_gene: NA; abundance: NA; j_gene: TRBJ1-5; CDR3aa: CARSIYRPNQPQHF; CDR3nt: TGTGCCCGTAGTATCTACAGGCCCAATCAGCCCCAGCATTTT
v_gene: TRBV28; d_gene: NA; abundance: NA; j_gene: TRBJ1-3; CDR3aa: CASSLRPLGGNTIYF; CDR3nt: TGTGCCAGCAGTTTAAGGCCCTTGGGCGGAAACACCATATATTTT
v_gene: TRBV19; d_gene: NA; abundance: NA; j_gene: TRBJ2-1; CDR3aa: CASSIDACGWYNEQFF; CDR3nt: TGTGCCAGTAGTATAGATGCATGCGGGTGGTACAATGAGCAGTTCTTC
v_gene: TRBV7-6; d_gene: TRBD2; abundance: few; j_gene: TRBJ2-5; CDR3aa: CASSSAAGGETQYF; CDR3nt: TGTGCCAGCAGCTCCGCGGCGGGGGGAGAGACCCAGTACTTC
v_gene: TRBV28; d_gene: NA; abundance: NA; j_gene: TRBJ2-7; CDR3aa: CASSPHRYEQYF; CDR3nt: TGTGCCAGCAGTCCCCATCGCTACGAGCAGTACTTC
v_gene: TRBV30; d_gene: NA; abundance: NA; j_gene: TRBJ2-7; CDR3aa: CAWSETGRVNEQYF; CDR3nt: TGTGCCTGGTCCGAGACAGGGAGGGTCAACGAGCAGTACTTC
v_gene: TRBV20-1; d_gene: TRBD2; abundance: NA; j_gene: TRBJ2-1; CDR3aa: CSASSPSGRDNEQFF; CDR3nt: TGCAGTGCTAGCAGCCCTAGCGGGAGGGACAATGAGCAGTTCTTC
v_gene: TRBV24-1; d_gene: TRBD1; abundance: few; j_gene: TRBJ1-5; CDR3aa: CATSDNNRGPQPQHF; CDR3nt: TGTGCCACCAGTGATAACAACAGGGGACCGCAGCCCCAGCATTTT
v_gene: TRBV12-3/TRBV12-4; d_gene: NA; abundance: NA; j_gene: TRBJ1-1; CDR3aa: CASSPIKIAEAFF; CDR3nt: TGTGCCAGCAGTCCCATCAAGATTGCTGAAGCTTTCTTT
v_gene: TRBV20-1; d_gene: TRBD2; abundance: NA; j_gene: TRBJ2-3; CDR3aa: CSARHASGSTDTQYF; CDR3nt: TGCAGTGCTAGACACGCTAGCGGGAGCACAGATACGCAGTATTTT
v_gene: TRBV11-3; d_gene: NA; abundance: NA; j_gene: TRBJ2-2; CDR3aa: CASSHLRTGELFF; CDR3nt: TGTGCCAGCAGCCACCTCCGCACCGGGGAGCTGTTTTTT
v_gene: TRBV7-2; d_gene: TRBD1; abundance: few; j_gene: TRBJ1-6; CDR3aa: CASRLKTGQVNSPLHF; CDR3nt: TGTGCCAGCAGACTCAAGACAGGGCAAGTCAATTCACCCCTCCACTTT
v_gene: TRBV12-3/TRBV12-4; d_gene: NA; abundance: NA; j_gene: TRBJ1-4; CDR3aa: CASSLTEAANEKLFF; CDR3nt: TGTGCCAGCAGTCTGACGGAAGCAGCTAATGAAAAACTGTTTTTT
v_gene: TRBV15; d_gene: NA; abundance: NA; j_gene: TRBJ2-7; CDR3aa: CATSRGNTYEQYF; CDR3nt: TGTGCCACCAGCAGAGGAAACACCTACGAGCAGTACTTC
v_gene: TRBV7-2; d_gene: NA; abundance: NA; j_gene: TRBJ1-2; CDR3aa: CASSDDNYRYTF; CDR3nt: TGTGCCAGCAGCGACGACAACTATCGCTACACCTTC
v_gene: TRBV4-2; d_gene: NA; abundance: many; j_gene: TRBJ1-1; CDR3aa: CASSQEPGQTEAFF; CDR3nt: TGTGCCAGCAGCCAAGAACCAGGGCAAACTGAAGCTTTCTTT
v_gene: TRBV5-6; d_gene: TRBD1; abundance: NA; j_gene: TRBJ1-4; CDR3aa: CASSLDRGRVEAEKLFF; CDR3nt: TGTGCCAGCAGCTTGGATAGGGGGCGGGTCGAAGCGGAAAAACTGTTTTTT
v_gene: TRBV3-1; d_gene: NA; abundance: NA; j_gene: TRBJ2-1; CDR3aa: CASSQVRGWEQFF; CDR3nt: TGTGCCAGCAGCCAAGTCCGGGGTTGGGAGCAGTTCTTC
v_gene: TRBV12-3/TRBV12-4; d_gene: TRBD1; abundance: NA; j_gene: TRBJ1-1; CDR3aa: CASSPPRTGPGPNTEAFF; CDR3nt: TGTGCCAGCAGTCCGCCTCGGACAGGACCGGGCCCCAACACTGAAGCTTTCTTT
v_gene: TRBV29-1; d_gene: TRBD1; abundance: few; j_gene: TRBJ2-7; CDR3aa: CSVYTSGQGSYEQYF; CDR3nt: TGCAGCGTTTATACGTCCGGACAGGGATCTTACGAGCAGTACTTC
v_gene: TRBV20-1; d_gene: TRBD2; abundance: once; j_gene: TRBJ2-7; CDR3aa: CSARNPRAGVLYEQYF; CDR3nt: TGCAGTGCTAGAAATCCCCGAGCGGGAGTCCTCTACGAGCAGTACTTC
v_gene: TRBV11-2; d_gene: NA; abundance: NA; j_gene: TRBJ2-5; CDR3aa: CASRPIVGETQYF; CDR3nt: TGTGCCAGCAGGCCCATAGTGGGAGAGACCCAGTACTTC
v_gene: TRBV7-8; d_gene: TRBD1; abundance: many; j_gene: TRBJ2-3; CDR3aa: CASSIQGATDTQYF; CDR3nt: TGTGCCAGCAGCATACAGGGGGCCACAGATACGCAGTATTTT
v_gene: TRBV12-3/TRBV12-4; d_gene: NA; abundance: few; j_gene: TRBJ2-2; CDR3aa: CASSPSLANTGELFF; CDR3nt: TGTGCCAGCAGTCCTTCACTAGCGAACACCGGGGAGCTGTTTTTT
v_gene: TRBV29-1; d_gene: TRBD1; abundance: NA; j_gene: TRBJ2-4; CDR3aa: CSGQGLNIQYF; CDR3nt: TGCAGCGGACAGGGGCTAAACATTCAGTACTTC
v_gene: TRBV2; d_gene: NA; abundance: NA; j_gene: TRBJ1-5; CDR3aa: CASSVRGGNQPQHF; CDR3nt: TGTGCCAGCAGCGTCCGGGGAGGCAATCAGCCCCAGCATTTT
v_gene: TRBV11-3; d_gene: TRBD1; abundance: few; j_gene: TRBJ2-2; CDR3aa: CASSLGGGADTGELFF; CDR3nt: TGTGCCAGCAGCTTAGGAGGGGGCGCTGATACCGGGGAGCTGTTTTTT
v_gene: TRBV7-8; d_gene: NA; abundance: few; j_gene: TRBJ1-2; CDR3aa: CASSFYDSRYGYTF; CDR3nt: TGTGCCAGCAGTTTTTACGACAGCCGCTATGGCTACACCTTC
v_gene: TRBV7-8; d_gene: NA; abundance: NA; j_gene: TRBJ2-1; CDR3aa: CASSLVQGINNEQFF; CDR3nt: TGTGCCAGCAGCTTAGTTCAGGGGATAAACAATGAGCAGTTCTTC
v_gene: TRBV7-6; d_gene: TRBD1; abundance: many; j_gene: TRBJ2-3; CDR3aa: CASSLARGHQDTQYF; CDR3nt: TGTGCCAGCAGCTTGGCCAGGGGGCATCAAGATACGCAGTATTTT
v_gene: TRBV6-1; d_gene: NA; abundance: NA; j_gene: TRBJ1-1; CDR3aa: CASSKGQAEAFF; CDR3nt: TGTGCCAGCAGTAAAGGGCAGGCTGAAGCTTTCTTT
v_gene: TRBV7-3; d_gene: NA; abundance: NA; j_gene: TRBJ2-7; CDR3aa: CSSSSLVYEQYF; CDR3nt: TGTTCCAGCAGCTCCCTGGTTTACGAGCAGTACTTC
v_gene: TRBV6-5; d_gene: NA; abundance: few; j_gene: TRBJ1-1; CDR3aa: CASRQIPNTEAFF; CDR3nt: TGTGCCAGCAGGCAGATCCCGAACACTGAAGCTTTCTTT
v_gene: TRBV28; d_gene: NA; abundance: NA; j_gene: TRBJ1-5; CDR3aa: CASSRTGFYNQPQHF; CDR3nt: TGTGCCAGCAGTAGAACAGGGTTTTACAATCAGCCCCAGCATTTT
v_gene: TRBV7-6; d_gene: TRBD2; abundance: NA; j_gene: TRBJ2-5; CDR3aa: CASSSRGAGARETQYF; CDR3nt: TGTGCCAGCAGCTCCCGAGGGGCGGGAGCGAGAGAGACCCAGTACTTC
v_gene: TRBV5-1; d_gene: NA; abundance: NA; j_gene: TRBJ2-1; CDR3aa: CASSLESRWYNEQFF; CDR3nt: TGCGCCAGCAGCTTGGAGAGTAGGTGGTACAATGAGCAGTTCTTC
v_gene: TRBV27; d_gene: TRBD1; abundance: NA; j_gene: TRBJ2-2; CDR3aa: CASSRSGTGGYTGELFF; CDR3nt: TGTGCCAGCAGTAGGTCCGGGACAGGGGGGTATACCGGGGAGCTGTTTTTT
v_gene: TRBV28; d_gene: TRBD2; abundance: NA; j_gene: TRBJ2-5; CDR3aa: CASSSTSGSSETQYF; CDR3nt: TGTGCCAGCAGCTCAACTAGCGGGAGTTCGGAGACCCAGTACTTC
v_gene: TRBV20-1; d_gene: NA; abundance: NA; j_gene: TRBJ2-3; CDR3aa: CSARTGRLRADTQYF; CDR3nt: TGCAGTGCTAGGACGGGACGACTCCGGGCAGATACGCAGTATTTT
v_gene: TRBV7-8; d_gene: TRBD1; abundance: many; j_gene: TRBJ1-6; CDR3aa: CASSLTGSGNSPLHF; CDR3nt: TGTGCCAGCAGCTTGACAGGGTCTGGTAATTCACCCCTCCACTTT
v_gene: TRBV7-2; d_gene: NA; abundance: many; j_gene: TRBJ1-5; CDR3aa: CASSLVMAGSNQPQHF; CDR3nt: TGTGCCAGCAGCTTAGTGATGGCGGGAAGCAATCAGCCCCAGCATTTT
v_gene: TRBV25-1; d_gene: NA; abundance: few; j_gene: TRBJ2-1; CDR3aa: CASSFLGGAGHDEQFF; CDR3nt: TGTGCCAGCAGTTTCCTGGGGGGGGCAGGGCACGATGAGCAGTTCTTC
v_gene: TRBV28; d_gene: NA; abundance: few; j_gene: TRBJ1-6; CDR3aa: CASSPPRINSPLHF; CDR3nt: TGTGCCAGCAGCCCGCCCCGTATTAATTCACCCCTCCACTTT
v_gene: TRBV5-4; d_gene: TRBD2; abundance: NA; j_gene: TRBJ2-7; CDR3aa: CASSLGPPSTSGSGEQYF; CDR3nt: TGTGCCAGCAGCTTGGGCCCCCCTTCGACTAGCGGGAGTGGCGAGCAGTACTTC